The next 23 T cell receptor beta chains were all read from a single sample in a study of T cell clonotyping in hematopoietic cell transplantation. Only in-frame clones appear in the TCRdb table, and some are missing; sequencing was by immunoSEQ multiplex PCR. Altogether tens of thousands of clones are present, 90% being singletons, with the ten largest covering around 3.4%. Time point denoted: recipient sample about 28 days before transplant, after cytoreduction. Sample: peripheral blood mononuclear cells, taken before stem cell transplant. The receptors were gathered from a man between 18 and 29 years old with biphenotypic leukemia. Some clones in this sample may be carry-over from other donors' samples.

V usage is TRBV6-5 and J usage is TRBJ1-2, with TRBD1 matching 12 bases. The germline V gene has CDR1 MNHEY and CDR2 SVGAGI. Germline trimming cut 5 bases from V and 10 bases from J; bases unmatched to any gene: 8. The CDR3 length is 14 residues. The CDR3 loop is CASSPARDRGLYTF. DNA for the CDR3: TGTGCCAGCAGTCCGGCCCGGGACAGGGGGCTCTACACCTTC.

The rearrangement joins TRBV4-1 to TRBJ2-5; 11 bases are shared with TRBD1. Germline loops: CDR1 MGHRA, CDR2 YSYEKL. The length of the CDR3 is 15 residues. With 2 bases clipped from V and 4 bases from J, the junction kept 3 bases outside the gene matches. The CDR3 region is CASSQMDRGPETQYF. DNA for the CDR3: TGCGCCAGCAGCCAAATGGACAGGGGGCCAGAGACCCAGTACTTC.

This clone was seen once. The rearrangement uses TRBV18 and TRBJ2-3; D is unclear. The V gene lost 1 base and the J gene lost 2 bases, with 4 bases spanning the gap. Germline CDR1 is KGHSH and CDR2 is LQKENI. The CDR3 runs 13 residues. The CDR3 DNA follows: TGTGCCAGCTCACCACAGAACACAGATACGCAGTATTTT. It encodes CASSPQNTDTQYF.

The chain has TRBV9 and TRBJ1-6, with TRBD1 matching over 7 bases. CDR1 and CDR2 from the germline V gene are SGDLS and YYNGEE. This CDR3 spans 17 amino acids. With V trimmed by 4 bases and J by 4 bases, 11 bases remained unmatched. In DNA form, the CDR3 reads TGTGCCAGCAGCCCAGACGGAGGGGGCGGGTATAATTCACCCCTCCACTTT. Residues: CASSPDGGGGYNSPLHF.

This chain joins TRBV4-1 and TRBJ1-2; possible D gene TRBD1, 5 bases. The CDR3 runs 16 residues. Trimming stripped 0 bases from V and 4 bases from J, with 15 bases between. The germline V gene encodes CDR1 MGHRA and CDR2 YSYEKL. This chain's CDR3 is CASSQDTGDKVYGYTF. In DNA, the CDR3 is TGCGCCAGCAGCCAAGATACGGGGGATAAAGTCTATGGCTACACCTTC.

This chain connects TRBV11-2 to TRBJ1-4, with D hard to call. The CDR3 length is 16 residues. The germline V gene encodes CDR1 SGHAT and CDR2 FQNNGV. The ends were cut back, 2 bases at V and 5 bases at J, with 15 bases in the middle. In DNA form, the CDR3 reads TGTGCCAGCAGCTTATTCGTAAGGGTGGCGAATGAAAAACTGTTTTTT. Translated: CASSLFVRVANEKLFF.

Written as DNA, the CDR3 is TGTGCCAGCACCCCGGGGCCCCTTGGGAACTATGGCTACACCTTC. It specifies CASTPGPLGNYGYTF. The chain has TRBV5-6 and TRBJ1-2, with TRBD1 as a possible D gene (5 bases). The germline gives CDR1 SGHDT, CDR2 YYEEEE. The CDR3 has 15 residues. Between the trimmed V and J ends, which lost 6 bases and 2 bases, there was a span of 17 bases.

The chain uses TRBV5-4 and TRBJ2-1; D not certain. This CDR3 has 11 amino acids. CDR1 and CDR2 from the germline V gene are SGHNT and YYREEE (reference sequence). V dropped 2 bases and J dropped 6 bases, with 3 bases sitting between them. CDR3 sequence reads: CASSFFNEQFF. The DNA for the CDR3 is TGTGCCAGCAGCTTCTTCAATGAGCAGTTCTTC.

V usage is TRBV5-1 and J usage is TRBJ1-3, with D maybe TRBD1 (5 bases). Germline V gene lookup returns CDR1 SGHRS and CDR2 YFSETQ. This CDR3 has 15 amino acids. With 0 bases removed from V and 2 bases from J, the gap between germline ends came to 9 bases. The CDR3 DNA follows: TGCGCCAGCAGCTTGGGGGGGATTCCTGGAAACACCATATATTTT. Amino acids: CASSLGGIPGNTIYF.

V and J are TRBV5-1 and TRBJ2-7; D perhaps matches TRBD1 (6 bases). V lost 3 bases and J lost 2, with 12 bases in between. CDR1 SGHRS and CDR2 YFSETQ come from the germline V gene. This CDR3 has 14 residues. This CDR3 is CASSSPGQPYEQYF. In nucleotides, the CDR3 is TGCGCCAGCAGCTCCCCGGGACAACCCTACGAGCAGTACTTC.

In DNA form, the CDR3 reads TGTGCCAGCAGCGGTGTACGGGACACCGGCTTCCTAAACTATGGCTACACCTTC. This gives the protein CASSGVRDTGFLNYGYTF. V usage is TRBV5-6 and J usage is TRBJ1-2; the D gene is possibly TRBD1 (6 bases). The CDR3 consists of 18 residues. Germline V gene sequence: CDR1 SGHDT, CDR2 YYEEEE. V lost 4 bases and J 2 bases, leaving 24 bases between the germline ends.

This chain connects TRBV19 to TRBJ2-3; the D is unclear. Germline loops: CDR1 LNHDA, CDR2 SQIVND (reference sequence). CDR3 length: 15 residues. The germline V and J ends were trimmed by 3 bases and 0 bases, with 10 bases remaining between them. CDR3 sequence reads: CASSMIETSTDTQYF. As DNA, the CDR3 is TGTGCCAGTAGTATGATCGAGACTAGCACAGATACGCAGTATTTT. Full variable domain (missing parts from reference TRBV19 and TRBJ2-3): DGGITQSPKYLFRKEGQNVTLSCEQNLNHDAMYWYRQDPGQGLRLIYYSQIVNDFQKGDIAEGYSVSREKKESFPLTVTSAQKNPTAFYLCASSMIETSTDTQYFGPGTRLTVL.

The V gene is TRBV2, the J gene TRBJ2-7, with 8 bases identical to TRBD1. This CDR3 is 12 amino acids long. V was pared by 11 bases and J by 7 bases, with 10 bases of the junction left unmatched. CDR1 SNHLY and CDR2 FYNNEI come from the germline V gene. CDR3 nucleotide sequence: TGTGCCGGAGGGACAGGCGGGGTAGAGCAGTACTTC. Translated, it gives CAGGTGGVEQYF.

The rearrangement uses TRBV11-3 and TRBJ2-7; D unresolved. Looked up from germline, CDR1 is SGHNT and CDR2 is YENEEA. The CDR3 consists of 15 residues. Trimming pared 5 bases from V and 5 bases from J, leaving 19 bases between. The CDR3 spells CASSLRLGNEHEQYF. Written as DNA, the CDR3 is TGTGCCAGCAGCCTAAGGCTAGGGAATGAACACGAGCAGTACTTC.

The V and J genes are TRBV27 and TRBJ2-2; either TRBD1 or TRBD2 may fit D (5 bases each). Germline V gene sequence: CDR1 MNHEY, CDR2 SMNVEV (reference sequence). The CDR3 spans 14 residues. Between the trimmed V and J ends, which lost 0 bases and 7 bases, there was a span of 9 bases. CDR3 in amino acids: CASSLSGASGELFF. The CDR3 coding sequence is TGTGCCAGCAGTTTATCCGGGGCCAGCGGGGAGCTGTTTTTT.

This chain connects TRBV6-5 to TRBJ1-1, with a weak D call TRBD1 (6 bases). Trimming took 5 bases from V and 4 from J, leaving 11 bases between them. CDR1 and CDR2 (germline): MNHEY, SVGAGI. The CDR3 is made up of 13 amino acids. The CDR3 DNA reads as TGTGCCAGCAGTGAGCAGGGGTCCACTGAAGCTTTCTTT. Protein product: CASSEQGSTEAFF.

The rearrangement links TRBV27 to TRBJ2-2; D gene unclear. This CDR3 has 13 amino acids. The V and J ends lost 3 bases and 4 bases respectively, with 6 bases between them. Germline loops: CDR1 MNHEY, CDR2 SMNVEV (reference sequence). The CDR3 DNA reads TGTGCCAGCAGTTTGTCCTCCACCGGGGAGCTGTTTTTT. This sequence encodes CASSLSSTGELFF.

This chain uses TRBV6-5 with TRBJ1-2, with D possibly being TRBD1 (5 bases). Trimming pared 3 bases from V and 7 bases from J, leaving 15 bases between. The CDR3 totals 14 residues. Germline CDR1 is MNHEY and CDR2 is SVGAGI. The CDR3 DNA is TGTGCCAGCAGTTATCCTGGAGGGGTTAGTGGCTACACCTTC. This encodes CASSYPGGVSGYTF.

The chain joins TRBV4-1 to TRBJ2-2; D is uncertain. Trimming took 1 base from V and 4 from J, leaving 10 bases between them. In germline, CDR1 is MGHRA, CDR2 YSYEKL. The CDR3 consists of 15 residues. The CDR3 bases are TGCGCCAGCAGCCAAGCTGTCTCCTTCACCGGGGAGCTGTTTTTT. Encoded protein: CASSQAVSFTGELFF.

This clone has just one count. V gene TRBV11-2 combines with J gene TRBJ1-1; D is uncertain. The V end was cut by 0 bases, the J end by 1 base, with 6 bases between. Per the germline V gene, CDR1 is SGHAT and CDR2 is FQNNGV. The CDR3 totals 14 residues. The chain's CDR3 is CASSLDQWNTEAFF. DNA for the CDR3: TGTGCCAGCAGCTTAGATCAGTGGAACACTGAAGCTTTCTTT. The whole variable domain, filled in from reference TRBV11-2 and TRBJ1-1, reads EAGVAQSPRYKIIEKRQSVAFWCNPISGHATLYWYQQILGQGPKLLIQFQNNGVVDDSQLPKDRFSAERLKGVDSTLKIQPAKLEDSAVYLCASSLDQWNTEAFFGQGTRLTVV.

The chain carries TRBV11-3 and TRBJ1-5; D is unclear. Trimming stripped 5 bases from V and 0 bases from J, with 20 bases between. CDR3 size: 18 residues. Germline V gene sequence: CDR1 SGHNT, CDR2 YENEEA. CDR3 residues: CASSHFSLGQYSNQPQHF. DNA for the CDR3: TGTGCCAGCAGCCACTTTTCTCTGGGCCAGTATAGCAATCAGCCCCAGCATTTT.

The CDR3 DNA is TGCGCCAGCAGCCCCCGGACAGGGTACTACACCTTC. It specifies CASSPRTGYYTF. The rearrangement uses TRBV4-1 and TRBJ1-2, with 8 bases fitting TRBD1. CDR1 MGHRA and CDR2 YSYEKL come from the germline V gene. This CDR3 contains 12 residues. The V gene end was trimmed by 4 bases and the J gene end by 10 bases; junction bases not matched to a gene: 5.

The chain couples TRBV6-5 to TRBJ2-5; maybe TRBD2 (5 bases). This CDR3 has 15 amino acids. The germline V and J ends were trimmed by 2 bases and 5 bases, with 15 bases remaining between them. Germline V CDR1 and CDR2: MNHEY, SVGAGI. The CDR3: CASSYGTTTGETQYF. CDR3 bases: TGTGCCAGCAGTTACGGAACTACAACGGGGGAGACCCAGTACTTC.